Below, 31 T cell receptor beta chains from the same sample are listed, as sequenced in a study of neoadjuvant anti-PD-1 for oral cavity cancer. The table came from immunoSEQ multiplex PCR; TCRdb's copy has only in-frame clones and leaves some out. The sample records about 16,000 clones, approximately 70% being singletons. This specimen consisted of PBMCs, obtained before nivolumab (anti-PD-1) treatment. Receptor source: a person aged 40-85 years with oral cavity squamous cell carcinoma.

The chain uses TRBV11-2 and TRBJ1-2; the D gene is possibly TRBD1 (5 bases). Trimming cost V 4 bases and J 7 bases, with 19 bases left between them. The CDR3 spans 15 residues. Germline-derived CDR1 and CDR2 are SGHAT and FQNNGV. CDR3 region: CASSSSVPGRVGYTF. The CDR3 bases are TGTGCCAGCAGCTCTTCCGTCCCAGGGAGAGTTGGCTACACCTTC.

The CDR3 spells CASSQPGLAGGRYSHEQYF. In DNA, the CDR3 is TGCGCCAGCAGCCAACCGGGACTAGCGGGAGGGAGGTATTCCCACGAGCAGTACTTC. V usage is TRBV4-1 and J usage is TRBJ2-7; 16 positions agree with TRBD2. The CDR3 sequence is 19 residues long. The ends lost 2 bases at V and 5 bases at J; junction bases unmatched: 12. The V gene's germline CDR1 is MGHRA and CDR2 YSYEKL.

The chain has TRBV7-6 and TRBJ2-3; D possibly matches TRBD1 or TRBD2 (5 bases each). Deletions cut 4 bases from V and 1 base from J, with 15 bases between. The CDR3 is made up of 16 amino acids. Germline assignment: CDR1 SGHVS and CDR2 FNYEAQ. CDR3 sequence: CASSSGSRGGTDTQYF. CDR3 DNA sequence: TGTGCCAGCAGCTCCGGTTCTAGAGGGGGCACAGATACGCAGTATTTT.

The J gene is TRBJ2-7, the V gene TRBV10-2; 9 bases align to TRBD2. V trimming: 8 bases; J trimming: 2 bases; junction bases outside the gene matches: 7. Germline CDR1 and CDR2: WSHSY and SAAADI. The CDR3 length is 14 residues. The CDR3 sequence is CASRIAGEAYEQYF. CDR3 bases: TGCGCCAGCCGAATAGCGGGAGAAGCCTACGAGCAGTACTTC.

The chain is built from TRBV5-5 and TRBJ2-6, with TRBD2 matching over 7 bases. With V trimmed by 4 bases and J by 3 bases, 4 bases remained unmatched. CDR1 and CDR2 from the germline V gene are SGHKS and YYEKEE (reference sequence). The CDR3 runs 15 residues. The CDR3 region has the DNA TGTGCCAGCAGCCTCTGGGAGGGTGGGGCCAACGTCCTGACTTTC. This encodes CASSLWEGGANVLTF.

V and J are TRBV30 and TRBJ2-3; 7 nucleotides line up with TRBD1. CDR3 length equals 16 residues. Germline assignment: CDR1 GTSNPN and CDR2 SVGIG (reference sequence). V was pared by 1 base and J by 1 base, with 8 bases of the junction left unmatched. The CDR3 reads CAWSAPGQVGTDTQYF. The CDR3 nucleotides read TGTGCCTGGAGTGCCCCCGGACAGGTGGGCACAGATACGCAGTATTTT.

The gene calls are TRBV9 and TRBJ2-2; 7 bases are shared with TRBD2. Germline trimming cut 5 bases from V and 6 bases from J; bases unmatched to any gene: 10. The CDR3 has 15 residues. Germline CDR1 SGDLS, CDR2 YYNGEE. For the CDR3, the DNA is TGTGCCAGCAGTACTAGCGATTCTAGCCCCGGGGAGCTGTTTTTT. This gives the protein CASSTSDSSPGELFF.

J is TRBJ2-5 and V is TRBV11-1; possibly TRBD2 for D (6 bases). The CDR3 runs to 15 residues. V was trimmed by 1 base and J by 5 bases, leaving 14 bases between them. Looked up from germline, CDR1 is SGHAT and CDR2 is FQDESV (reference sequence). For the CDR3, the DNA is TGTGCCAGCAGCTTAGGCGGAGGGGCGGATGAGACCCAGTACTTC. This encodes CASSLGGGADETQYF.

V gene TRBV18 combines with J gene TRBJ2-2; D is undetermined. Germline values: CDR1 KGHSH, CDR2 LQKENI. CDR3 length equals 17 residues. V was pared by 2 bases and J by 0 bases, with 13 bases between. This CDR3 is CASSPFHSVPNTGELFF. The DNA for the CDR3 is TGTGCCAGCTCACCATTCCACAGCGTCCCGAACACCGGGGAGCTGTTTTTT.

This chain uses TRBV5-1 with TRBJ2-7; 8 bases agree with TRBD1. V lost 4 bases to trimming and J lost 3 bases; unmatched junction nucleotides: 6. Germline CDR1 and CDR2: SGHRS and YFSETQ. The CDR3 has 14 residues. CDR3 in amino acids: CASSRGQVSYEQYF. CDR3 bases: TGCGCCAGCAGCAGGGGACAGGTCAGCTACGAGCAGTACTTC.

The chain employs TRBV10-3 and TRBJ2-4; D is unclear. V lost 5 bases, J lost 6 bases, and 17 bases lay in between. Germline CDR1 and CDR2: ENHRY and SYGVKD. The CDR3 covers 15 residues. CDR3 residues: CAISPGAALGNIQYF. The CDR3 nucleotides are TGTGCCATCAGTCCCGGCGCGGCTTTAGGAAACATTCAGTACTTC.

The genes are TRBV6-1 and TRBJ1-1; no clear D gene. There are 11 residues in the CDR3. Per germline, CDR1 MNHNS and CDR2 SASEGT. The ends were cut back, 2 bases at V and 10 bases at J, with 8 bases in the middle. The chain's CDR3 is CASSELSLAFF. CDR3 nucleotides: TGTGCCAGCAGTGAACTTTCCTTAGCTTTCTTT.

The V call is TRBV9, the J call TRBJ2-5, with D possibly being TRBD2 (5 bases). This CDR3 spans 16 amino acids. With 0 bases removed from V and 3 bases from J, the gap between germline ends came to 15 bases. CDR1 is SGDLS, CDR2 YYNGEE, per germline. This CDR3 reads CASSVGASLGEETQYF. The CDR3 DNA reads as TGTGCCAGCAGCGTAGGGGCTAGCTTGGGCGAAGAGACCCAGTACTTC.

The CDR3 loop is CASSLFGGVTYNEQFF. The CDR3 nucleotides read TGTGCCAGCAGCTTATTCGGCGGAGTTACCTACAATGAGCAGTTCTTC. V usage is TRBV11-2 and J usage is TRBJ2-1, with D hard to call. CDR1 is SGHAT, CDR2 FQNNGV, per germline. Trimming stripped 2 bases from V and 2 bases from J, with 13 bases between. The CDR3 contains 16 residues.

The chain carries TRBV4-2 and TRBJ1-3, with D hard to call. The CDR3 length is 13 residues. V was cut by 0 bases and J by 1 base, with 1 base left in between. Germline V CDR1 and CDR2: LGHNA, YNFKEQ. The CDR3 here is CASSQESGNTIYF. The CDR3, as DNA: TGTGCCAGCAGCCAAGAATCTGGAAACACCATATATTTT.

This clone was counted a few times. The chain employs TRBV4-1 and TRBJ1-5, with no clear D. This CDR3 is 16 amino acids long. Germline V lookup: CDR1 MGHRA, CDR2 YSYEKL. Between the trimmed V and J ends, which lost 0 bases and 4 bases, there was a span of 13 bases. The CDR3 DNA reads as TGCGCCAGCAGCCAAGAGACTCCCTTGGGGAATCAGCCCCAGCATTTT. As protein: CASSQETPLGNQPQHF.

The rearrangement joins TRBV6-4 to TRBJ2-3, with D uncertain. V gave up 8 bases and J gave up 8 bases, with 26 bases separating them. CDR3 size: 16 residues. Germline lookup yields CDR1 MRHNA and CDR2 SNTAGT. The CDR3 bases are TGTGCCAGCGTGAAAGGGCCAAGCGAGGTTTGGGTTACGCAGTATTTT. Protein: CASVKGPSEVWVTQYF.

The genes are TRBV2 and TRBJ1-5; D not certain. The CDR3 is made up of 16 amino acids. V was pared by 1 base and J by 2 bases, with 12 bases between. CDR1 SNHLY and CDR2 FYNNEI come from the germline V gene. The CDR3 DNA reads TGTGCCAGCAGTGAAGAGTCATATGGGGGCAATCAGCCCCAGCATTTT. Protein product: CASSEESYGGNQPQHF.

The V and J genes are TRBV10-3 and TRBJ1-1; 7 bases match TRBD1. The CDR3 extends over 15 amino acids. In germline, CDR1 is ENHRY, CDR2 SYGVKD. V gave up 5 bases and J gave up 4 bases; unmatched junction bases: 10. The CDR3 DNA sequence: TGTGCCATCAGTCCAGGGGGGGGTTCGAGCACTGAAGCTTTCTTT. Amino acid sequence: CAISPGGGSSTEAFF.

This clone was found a few times. V usage is TRBV15 and J usage is TRBJ1-5; D remains ambiguous. CDR1 and CDR2 from the germline V gene are LNHNV and YYDKDF (reference sequence). V was trimmed by 1 base and J by 4 bases, leaving 8 bases between them. The CDR3 consists of 14 residues. The DNA of the CDR3 is TGTGCCACCAGCAGAGGACCGGGGAATCAGCCCCAGCATTTT. This gives the protein CATSRGPGNQPQHF. The full variable domain, rest sourced from reference TRBV15 and TRBJ1-5, is DAMVIQNPRYQVTQFGKPVTLSCSQTLNHNVMYWYQQKSSQAPKLLFHYYDKDFNNEADTPDNFQSRRPNTSFCFLDIRSPGLGDTAMYLCATSRGPGNQPQHFGDGTRLSIL.

The chain recombines TRBV7-3 with TRBJ2-1, with 10 bases aligning to TRBD2. Germline V gene sequence: CDR1 SGHTA, CDR2 FQGTGA. This CDR3 is built from 15 residues. After removal of 2 bases from V and 8 bases from J, the junction contained 6 bases not matched to a gene. The CDR3 coding sequence is TGTGCCAGCAGCTTAGCAGCGGGAGGGGGATATGAGCAGTTCTTC. This gives the protein CASSLAAGGGYEQFF.

This clone was picked up one time. V is TRBV10-2 and J is TRBJ2-7; 8 nucleotides match TRBD2. Germline V gene sequence: CDR1 WSHSY, CDR2 SAAADI. The CDR3 has 14 residues. Trimming at V came to 7 bases and at J to 1 base, leaving 6 bases not matched to a gene. In nucleotides, the CDR3 is TGCGCCAGCATCAGGGCTAGCGGGTCCTACGAGCAGTACTTC. Translated, it gives CASIRASGSYEQYF.

CDR3 sequence (DNA): TGTGCCAGCAGGGACAATTATGGCTACACCTTC. Amino acid sequence: CASRDNYGYTF. This chain joins TRBV6-1 and TRBJ1-2; D may be TRBD1 (5 bases). Germline values: CDR1 MNHNS, CDR2 SASEGT. Trimming cost V 6 bases and J 5 bases, with 7 bases left between them. This CDR3 is built from 11 residues.

The CDR3 protein is CASSQERGEQFF. CDR3 nucleotides: TGCGCCAGCAGCCAAGAAAGGGGTGAGCAGTTCTTC. The gene calls are TRBV4-1 and TRBJ2-1, with a weak D call TRBD1 (5 bases). This CDR3 is 12 amino acids long. CDR1 and CDR2 (germline): MGHRA, YSYEKL. V lost 0 bases, J lost 9 bases, and 6 bases lay in between.

This clone was counted only a few times. CDR3 amino acids: CASSEGRRERWGTNYGYTF. CDR3 nucleotides: TGTGCCAGCAGTGAAGGGAGACGAGAACGGTGGGGGACTAACTATGGCTACACCTTC. The rearrangement uses TRBV6-1 and TRBJ1-2, with D perhaps matching TRBD1 (5 bases). The germline V and J ends were trimmed by 1 base and 0 bases, with 21 bases remaining between them. CDR1 is MNHNS and CDR2 is SASEGT in the germline V gene. The CDR3 is 19 amino acids.

The chain uses TRBV15 and TRBJ2-7, with D hard to call. Per germline, CDR1 LNHNV and CDR2 YYDKDF (reference sequence). V gave up 5 bases and J gave up 4 bases, with 12 bases separating them. The CDR3 length is 13 residues. CDR3 loop: CATSESAFYEQYF. Here the CDR3 DNA reads TGTGCCACCAGCGAATCAGCGTTTTACGAGCAGTACTTC.

This clone was detected only a few times. Other DNA variants within this sample encode the same CDR3. The chain carries TRBV2 and TRBJ2-7; possibly TRBD2 for D (5 bases). Trimming took 7 bases from V and 2 from J, leaving 6 bases between them. The CDR3 has 11 residues. Germline V gene lookup returns CDR1 SNHLY and CDR2 FYNNEI. DNA for the CDR3: TGTGCCAGCACGGGAACCTACGAGCAGTACTTC. This encodes CASTGTYEQYF.

In nucleotides, the CDR3 is TGTGCCAGCAGCGTAGCTAACGGTGCGAACACCGGGGAGCTGTTTTTT. It encodes CASSVANGANTGELFF. The rearrangement uses TRBV9 and TRBJ2-2; D unclear. The CDR3 has 16 residues. The V gene lost 0 bases and the J gene lost 0 bases, with 9 bases spanning the gap. CDR1 is SGDLS, CDR2 YYNGEE, per germline.

The rearrangement joins TRBV6-5 to TRBJ1-1; weak D call: TRBD1 (6 bases). Germline-derived CDR1 and CDR2 are MNHEY and SVGAGI. The CDR3 has 14 residues. The V gene lost 6 bases and the J gene lost 3 bases, with 14 bases spanning the gap. The CDR3: CASRSVGGHTEAFF. In DNA form, the CDR3 reads TGTGCCAGCAGGTCAGTGGGGGGGCACACTGAAGCTTTCTTT.

In DNA, the CDR3 is TGCAGCGCCCTACGGACAGGGAGCGGCTACACCTTC. The encoded protein is CSALRTGSGYTF. The rearrangement joins TRBV29-1 to TRBJ1-2, with 8 bases aligning to TRBD1. The CDR3 spans 12 residues. Unmatched junction bases numbered 9, after V lost 7 bases and J lost 8 bases. Per germline, CDR1 SQVTM and CDR2 ANQGSEA.

CDR3 region: CAWSGIAGGPRTGELFF. Here the CDR3 DNA reads TGTGCCTGGAGCGGAATAGCGGGAGGGCCCCGCACCGGGGAGCTGTTTTTT. The chain has TRBV30 and TRBJ2-2; 11 bases fit TRBD2. Losses at the gene ends were 3 bases for V and 4 bases for J; bases not matched to a gene: 10. This CDR3 is built from 17 residues. Germline V CDR1 and CDR2: GTSNPN, SVGIG (reference sequence).